What follows are 20 T cell receptor beta chains derived from one specimen sequenced in a study of blood T cells in healthy people across ages. PCR was performed a second time for roughly 7 to 12 cycles using a sample-barcoded 5' primer and a J-beta primer mix. TCRdb processed the 5' RACE reads anew with MiXCR; each CDR3 protein has one entry. Among 800,000 to 900,000 distinct CDR3 sequences listed, 55% to 65% were seen once. Sequencing was carried out using blood. These receptors all stem from a man younger than 45 in good health.

The gene calls are TRBV10-3 and TRBJ2-7; the D is unclear. Trimming took 0 bases from V and 2 from J, leaving 17 bases between them. This CDR3 contains 17 residues. Germline V gene sequence: CDR1 ENHRY, CDR2 SYGVKD. The CDR3 nucleotides are TGTGCCATCAGTGAGTCGGCACCGGGCCCTATTACCTACGAGCAGTACTTC. This sequence encodes CAISESAPGPITYEQYF.

The chain couples TRBV10-3 to TRBJ2-7, with D tentatively TRBD1 (6 bases). V was clipped by 4 bases and J by 12 bases, with 13 bases between them. Germline V gene sequence: CDR1 ENHRY, CDR2 SYGVKD. The CDR3 loop spans 11 amino acids. The CDR3 sequence is CAISGAGVMYF. The CDR3 nucleotides are TGTGCCATCAGTGGCGCAGGGGTGATGTACTTC.

This clonotype was found a few times. The chain recombines TRBV24-1 with TRBJ2-5; D is possibly TRBD2 (6 bases). The V end lost 4 bases, the J end lost 1 base, and 9 bases lay between the germline ends. The CDR3 runs to 14 residues. Germline V lookup: CDR1 KGHDR, CDR2 SFDVKD. The CDR3 spells CATSETSFQETQYF. The CDR3 bases are TGTGCCACCAGTGAAACTAGCTTCCAAGAGACCCAGTACTTC.

This clonotype was detected a few times. The chain combines TRBV10-3 with TRBJ1-1; TRBD1 is a possible D gene (5 bases). V gave up 4 bases and J gave up 5 bases, with 14 bases separating them. In germline, CDR1 is ENHRY, CDR2 SYGVKD. The CDR3 covers 14 residues. CDR3 protein: CAISVQVPGTEAFF. Here the CDR3 DNA reads TGTGCCATCAGTGTACAGGTCCCGGGGACTGAAGCTTTCTTT.

The J gene is TRBJ2-4, the V gene TRBV7-2; a weak D match, TRBD1 (6 bases). The last part of the DNA fits TRBJ2-7 better; the J call may be wrong. The CDR3 loop spans 14 amino acids. CDR1 is SGHTA, CDR2 FQGNSA, per germline. The CDR3 DNA sequence: TGTGCCAGCAGCCCCCGACAGGTTACCTACGAGCAGTACTTC. Its translation: CASSPRQVTYEQYF.

The gene calls are TRBV4-3 and TRBJ2-1; D possibly matches TRBD1 or TRBD2 (5 bases each). Germline V gene lookup returns CDR1 LGHNA and CDR2 YSLEER. This CDR3 has 13 amino acids. V lost 4 bases, J lost 10 bases, and 14 bases lay in between. CDR3: CASSLTLGREQFF. CDR3 DNA sequence: TGCGCCAGCAGCCTAACATTGGGACGCGAGCAGTTCTTC.

This chain joins TRBV5-1 and TRBJ2-5; tentative D call: TRBD2 (6 bases). Between the trimmed V and J ends, which lost 1 base and 3 bases, there was a span of 16 bases. The V gene's germline CDR1 is SGHRS and CDR2 YFSETQ. There are 16 residues in the CDR3. The CDR3: CASSLFLGTGEETQYF. As DNA, the CDR3 is TGCGCCAGCAGCTTGTTCCTGGGGACGGGAGAAGAGACCCAGTACTTC.

The chain recombines TRBV7-2 with TRBJ1-1; TRBD1 aligns across 10 bases. The V gene's germline CDR1 is SGHTA and CDR2 FQGNSA. Losses at the gene ends were 4 bases for V and 4 bases for J; bases not matched to a gene: 6. The CDR3 loop spans 15 amino acids. The CDR3: CASSSFDRGPTEAFF. The CDR3 DNA sequence: TGTGCCAGCAGCTCATTTGACAGGGGGCCCACTGAAGCTTTCTTT.

The rearrangement links TRBV14 to TRBJ1-2, with D hard to call. Germline CDR1 SGHDN, CDR2 FVKESK. This CDR3 has 15 residues. V was pared by 4 bases and J by 4 bases, with 16 bases between. This CDR3 reads CASSRHATHFYGYTF. The CDR3 bases are TGTGCCAGCAGCCGACACGCGACACATTTCTATGGCTACACCTTC.

The chain has TRBV7-9 and TRBJ2-5; TRBD2 matches 8 bases. Trimming cost V 5 bases and J 11 bases; bases outside gene matches: 13. This CDR3 is built from 14 residues. Germline lookup yields CDR1 SEHNR and CDR2 FQNEAQ (reference sequence). CDR3 DNA sequence: TGTGCCAGCAGCCCGACTAGCGCCTACAATGAGCAGTACTTC. Translated: CASSPTSAYNEQYF.

The rearrangement joins TRBV29-1 to TRBJ2-2; 7 bases are shared with TRBD2. The V gene end was trimmed by 3 bases and the J gene end by 4 bases; junction bases not matched to a gene: 8. The CDR3 contains 15 residues. The germline gives CDR1 SQVTM, CDR2 ANQGSEA. The CDR3 sequence: CSVDGGDHGTGELFF. The DNA for the CDR3 is TGCAGCGTTGATGGGGGGGACCACGGCACCGGGGAGCTGTTTTTT.

This clonotype was seen once. This chain connects TRBV9 to TRBJ2-1; 9 bases map to TRBD2. The length of the CDR3 is 16 residues. V gave up 8 bases and J gave up 0 bases; unmatched junction bases: 9. Germline CDR1 reads SGDLS; CDR2 reads YYNGEE. The CDR3 nucleotides read TGTGCCAGTACCGGCGGAGCGGGAGGCTCCTACAATGAGCAGTTCTTC. Residues: CASTGGAGGSYNEQFF. The full variable domain, completed using reference TRBV9 and TRBJ2-1, is DSGVTQTPKHLITATGQRVTLRCSPRSGDLSVYWYQQSLDQGLQFLIQYYNGEERAKGNILERFSAQQFPDLHSELNLSSLELGDSALYFCASTGGAGGSYNEQFFGPGTRLTVL.

This clonotype was counted once. The J gene is TRBJ2-7, the V gene TRBV10-3; 7 positions agree with TRBD2. The last part of the DNA fits TRBJ2-5 better; the J call may be wrong. The germline V gene has CDR1 ENHRY and CDR2 SYGVKD. This CDR3 has 14 residues. The CDR3 reads CAIKTSQRGETQYF. In DNA form, the CDR3 reads TGTGCCATCAAGACTAGCCAGAGGGGAGAGACCCAGTACTTC.

This clonotype has only a few counts. The chain couples TRBV4-2 to TRBJ1-6, with TRBD1 identical over 8 bases. Germline V gives CDR1 LGHNA, CDR2 YNFKEQ. Trimming removed 0 bases from V and 10 bases from J; junction bases left unmatched: 8. This CDR3 has 16 amino acids. For the CDR3, the DNA is TGTGCCAGCAGCCAAGAATCTCAGGGGGCCGACTCACCCCTCCACTTT. It encodes CASSQESQGADSPLHF.

V and J are TRBV15 and TRBJ2-3; D is perhaps TRBD2 (5 bases). The CDR3 length is 17 residues. Germline V gene sequence: CDR1 LNHNV, CDR2 YYDKDF (reference sequence). Trimming removed 3 bases at V and 2 bases at J, with 18 bases between. CDR3 residues: CATSSRIGGRYTDTQYF. CDR3 DNA: TGTGCCACCAGCAGCCGGATAGGAGGACGGTACACAGATACGCAGTATTTT.

In its sample, this clonotype was seen many times. The V and J genes are TRBV28 and TRBJ2-7; no clear D gene. Trimming removed 5 bases at V and 2 bases at J, with 4 bases between. The CDR3 sequence is 11 residues long. Germline assignment: CDR1 MDHEN and CDR2 SYDVKM. CDR3 sequence (DNA): TGTGCCAGCAGTGAAACCTACGAGCAGTACTTC. As protein: CASSETYEQYF.

J is TRBJ2-1 and V is TRBV20-1; unclear D gene. The germline V gene encodes CDR1 DFQATT and CDR2 SNEGSKA (reference sequence). Trimming cost V 5 bases and J 10 bases, with 12 bases left between them. The CDR3 covers 11 residues. This CDR3 is CSAAGSAEQFF. CDR3 nucleotide sequence: TGCAGTGCTGCCGGATCAGCGGAGCAGTTCTTC.

V is TRBV6-5 and J is TRBJ1-4; 10 bases agree with TRBD1. Losses at the gene ends were 0 bases for V and 4 bases for J; bases not matched to a gene: 8. Germline V lookup: CDR1 MNHEY, CDR2 SVGAGI. The CDR3 covers 18 residues. Here the CDR3 reads CASSYSRDRGSDNEKLFF. The DNA of the CDR3 is TGTGCCAGCAGTTACTCGAGGGACAGGGGTTCGGATAATGAAAAACTGTTTTTT.

This chain links TRBV27 with TRBJ2-1, with D possibly TRBD2 on 5 matching bases. Per germline, CDR1 MNHEY and CDR2 SMNVEV (reference sequence). The V end was cut by 4 bases, the J end by 4 bases, with 8 bases between. The CDR3 sequence is 13 residues long. This CDR3 is CASSWGVYNEQFF. CDR3 nucleotides: TGTGCCAGCAGTTGGGGAGTTTACAATGAGCAGTTCTTC.

V is TRBV5-1 and J is TRBJ2-6, with D perhaps TRBD1 (5 bases). This CDR3 contains 19 residues. The V and J ends lost 0 bases and 2 bases respectively, with 18 bases between them. Germline V lookup: CDR1 SGHRS, CDR2 YFSETQ. This CDR3 reads CASSLDWAGNAAGANVLTF. The DNA for the CDR3 is TGCGCCAGCAGCTTGGATTGGGCAGGGAACGCAGCTGGGGCCAACGTCCTGACTTTC.